This entry lists 12 T cell receptor beta chains sequenced from one sample in a study of cytomegalovirus exposure and HLA in healthy donors. Using immunoSEQ multiplex PCR, the repertoire was profiled, and TCRdb retains in-frame clones only, with some absent. Of about 220,000 clones listed, 80% to 85% are singletons. Sequences were obtained from PBMCs. The receptors stem from a woman under 40 in good health and CMV-seropositive.

Written as DNA, the CDR3 is TGCGCCAGCAGCGACAGGAGCTCCTACGAGCAGTACTTC. It yields the protein CASSDRSSYEQYF. The V and J genes are TRBV5-1 and TRBJ2-7; D may be TRBD1 (6 bases). The CDR3 extends over 13 amino acids. The germline CDR1 and CDR2 sequences are SGHRS and YFSETQ. The ends were cut back, 4 bases at V and 0 bases at J, with 8 bases in the middle.

V usage is TRBV29-1 and J usage is TRBJ2-5; D is uncertain. The germline CDR1 and CDR2 sequences are SQVTM and ANQGSEA. The germline V and J ends were trimmed by 3 bases and 2 bases, with 7 bases remaining between them. The CDR3 covers 12 residues. The CDR3 DNA reads as TGCAGCGTTGAGGGTCCTCAAGAGACCCAGTACTTC. Protein: CSVEGPQETQYF.

This sequence joins TRBV29-1 and TRBJ1-2, with D maybe TRBD1 (5 bases). This CDR3 region has 11 residues. V lost 7 bases to trimming and J lost 5 bases, with 11 bases between them. Germline V CDR1 and CDR2: SQVTM, ANQGSEA. The DNA for the CDR3 is TGCAGCGACCATGCAGGGTATGGCTACACCTTC. Translating it yields CSDHAGYGYTF.

The V and J genes are TRBV2 and TRBJ2-1; 9 bases fit TRBD2. Unmatched junction bases numbered 7, after V lost 6 bases and J lost 4 bases. This CDR3 comprises 15 residues. Germline V gives CDR1 SNHLY, CDR2 FYNNEI. The CDR3: CASRGGRADYNEQFF. CDR3 coding DNA: TGTGCCAGCAGGGGCGGGAGGGCGGATTACAATGAGCAGTTCTTC.

In DNA, the CDR3 is TGTGCCAGTAGTATGGGGACAGGGTTCGAAGAGACCCAGTACTTC. Residues: CASSMGTGFEETQYF. This chain uses TRBV19 with TRBJ2-5, with 9 nucleotides matching TRBD1. CDR1 LNHDA and CDR2 SQIVND come from the germline V gene (reference sequence). Trimming at V came to 3 bases and at J to 3 bases, leaving 5 bases not matched to a gene. The CDR3 is made up of 15 amino acids.

The chain combines TRBV6-5 with TRBJ1-4; D uncertain. Germline assignment: CDR1 MNHEY and CDR2 SVGAGI. V was pared by 6 bases and J by 5 bases, with 7 bases between. The CDR3 loop spans 12 amino acids. For the CDR3, the DNA is TGTGCCAGCAGCCGCCCGAATGAAAAACTGTTTTTT. It translates to CASSRPNEKLFF.

The J gene is TRBJ1-1, the V gene TRBV6-1, with unresolved D. The CDR3 covers 13 residues. Germline V CDR1 and CDR2: MNHNS, SASEGT. V was pared by 5 bases and J by 1 base, with 8 bases between. CDR3 residues: CASSFTANTEAFF. In nucleotides, the CDR3 is TGTGCCAGCAGTTTTACAGCGAACACTGAAGCTTTCTTT.

CDR3 in amino acids: CASSPTGTYNEQFF. The CDR3, as DNA: TGTGCCAGCAGCCCGACAGGGACCTACAATGAGCAGTTCTTC. J is TRBJ2-1 and V is TRBV27; 7 bases match TRBD1. CDR3 length: 14 amino acids. Germline V gene data show CDR1 as MNHEY and CDR2 as SMNVEV (reference sequence). V dropped 6 bases and J dropped 2; count of bases not matched to a gene: 4.

V is TRBV10-3 and J is TRBJ1-3; D perhaps matches TRBD1 (5 bases). Germline CDR1 is ENHRY and CDR2 is SYGVKD. The CDR3 sequence is 15 residues long. V lost 6 bases and J 2 bases, leaving 14 bases between the germline ends. CDR3 protein: CAIREHGGTGNTIYF. DNA for the CDR3: TGTGCCATCAGGGAACATGGGGGGACTGGAAACACCATATATTTT.

This rearrangement joins TRBV5-4 to TRBJ2-4, with D perhaps TRBD1 or TRBD2 (5 bases each). Deletions cut 4 bases from V and 0 bases from J, with 14 bases between. The CDR3 consists of 16 residues. Germline lookup yields CDR1 SGHNT and CDR2 YYREEE (reference sequence). CDR3 sequence (DNA): TGTGCCAGCAGCCTCAACTCGGGGCTAGCCAAAAACATTCAGTACTTC. Encoded protein: CASSLNSGLAKNIQYF.

This clone was counted once. The V and J genes are TRBV5-1 and TRBJ2-5, with 7 bases lining up with TRBD1. The CDR3 consists of 16 residues. V was pared by 4 bases and J by 3 bases, with 12 bases of the junction left unmatched. CDR1 and CDR2 (germline): SGHRS, YFSETQ. DNA for the CDR3: TGCGCCAGCAGCATCCGACAGGGCAGGGGGAAAGAGACCCAGTACTTC. Its translation: CASSIRQGRGKETQYF. Full variable domain (rest looked up from reference TRBV5-1 and TRBJ2-5): KAGVTQTPRYLIKTRGQQVTLSCSPISGHRSVSWYQQTPGQGLQFLFEYFSETQRNKGNFPGRFSGRQFSNSRSEMNVSTLELGDSALYLCASSIRQGRGKETQYFGPGTRLLVL.

V is TRBV7-6 and J is TRBJ2-3, with D possibly being TRBD1 or TRBD2 (5 bases each). V lost 5 bases, J lost 11 bases, and 23 bases lay in between. The CDR3 sequence is 15 residues long. Per the germline V gene, CDR1 is SGHVS and CDR2 is FNYEAQ. The CDR3 here is CASSPSLDGGAGQYF. CDR3 bases: TGTGCCAGCAGCCCTAGCCTCGATGGGGGAGCTGGGCAGTATTTT.